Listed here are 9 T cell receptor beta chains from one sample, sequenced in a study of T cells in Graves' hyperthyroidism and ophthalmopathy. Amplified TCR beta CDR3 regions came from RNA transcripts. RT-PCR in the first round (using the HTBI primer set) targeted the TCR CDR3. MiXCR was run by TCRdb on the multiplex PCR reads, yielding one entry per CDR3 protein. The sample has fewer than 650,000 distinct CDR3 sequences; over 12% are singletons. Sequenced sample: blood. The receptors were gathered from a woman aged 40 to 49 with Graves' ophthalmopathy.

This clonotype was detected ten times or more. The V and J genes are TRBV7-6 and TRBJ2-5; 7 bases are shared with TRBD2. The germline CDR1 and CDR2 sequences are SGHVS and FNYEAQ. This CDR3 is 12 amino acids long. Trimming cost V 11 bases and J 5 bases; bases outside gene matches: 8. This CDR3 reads CASAGSSETQYF. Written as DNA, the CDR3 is TGTGCCTCAGCGGGAAGTTCTGAGACCCAGTACTTC.

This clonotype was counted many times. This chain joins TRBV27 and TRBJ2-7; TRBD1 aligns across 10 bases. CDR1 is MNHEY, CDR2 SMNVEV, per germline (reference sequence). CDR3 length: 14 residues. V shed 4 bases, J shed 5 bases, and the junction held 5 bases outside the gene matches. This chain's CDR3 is CASSSTGGFNEQYF. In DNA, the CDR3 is TGTGCCAGCAGTTCGACAGGGGGCTTCAACGAGCAGTACTTC.

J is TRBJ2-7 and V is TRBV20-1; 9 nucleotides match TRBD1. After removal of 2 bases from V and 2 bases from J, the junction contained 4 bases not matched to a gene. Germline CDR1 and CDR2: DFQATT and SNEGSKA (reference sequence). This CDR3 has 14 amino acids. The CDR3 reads CSARRGQGTYEQYF. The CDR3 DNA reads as TGCAGTGCTAGACGGGGACAGGGCACCTACGAGCAGTACTTC.

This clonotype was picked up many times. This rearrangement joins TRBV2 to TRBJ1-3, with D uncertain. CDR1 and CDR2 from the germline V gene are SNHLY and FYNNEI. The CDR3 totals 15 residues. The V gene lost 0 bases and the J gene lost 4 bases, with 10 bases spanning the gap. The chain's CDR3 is CASSEAAGSGNTIYF. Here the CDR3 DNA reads TGTGCCAGCAGTGAAGCTGCGGGATCAGGAAACACCATATATTTT.

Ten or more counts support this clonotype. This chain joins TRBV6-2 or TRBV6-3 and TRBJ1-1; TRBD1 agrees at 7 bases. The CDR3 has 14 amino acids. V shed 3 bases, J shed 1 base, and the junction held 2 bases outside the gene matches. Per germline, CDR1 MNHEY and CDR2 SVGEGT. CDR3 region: CASSYRTGNTEAFF. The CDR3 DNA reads TGTGCCAGCAGTTATCGGACAGGGAACACTGAAGCTTTCTTT.

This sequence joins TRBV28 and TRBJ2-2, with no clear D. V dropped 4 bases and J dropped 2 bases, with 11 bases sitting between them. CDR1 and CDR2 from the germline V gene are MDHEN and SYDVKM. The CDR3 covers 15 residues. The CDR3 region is CASSYSQDNTGELFF. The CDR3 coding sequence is TGTGCCAGCAGTTACAGCCAGGATAACACCGGGGAGCTGTTTTTT.

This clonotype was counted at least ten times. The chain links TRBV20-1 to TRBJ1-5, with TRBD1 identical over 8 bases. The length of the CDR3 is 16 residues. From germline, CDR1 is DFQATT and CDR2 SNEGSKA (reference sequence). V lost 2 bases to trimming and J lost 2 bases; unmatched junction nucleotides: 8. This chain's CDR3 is CSARLTGVGGNQPQHF. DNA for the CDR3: TGCAGTGCTAGACTGACAGGGGTTGGTGGCAATCAGCCCCAGCATTTT.

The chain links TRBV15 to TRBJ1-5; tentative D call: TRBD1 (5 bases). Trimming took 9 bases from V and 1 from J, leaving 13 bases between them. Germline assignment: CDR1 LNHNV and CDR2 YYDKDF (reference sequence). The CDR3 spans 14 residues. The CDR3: CATGGAASNQPQHF. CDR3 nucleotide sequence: TGTGCCACGGGCGGGGCCGCGAGCAATCAGCCCCAGCATTTT. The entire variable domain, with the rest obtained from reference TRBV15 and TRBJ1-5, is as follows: DAMVIQNPRYQVTQFGKPVTLSCSQTLNHNVMYWYQQKSSQAPKLLFHYYDKDFNNEADTPDNFQSRRPNTSFCFLDIRSPGLGDTAMYLCATGGAASNQPQHFGDGTRLSIL.

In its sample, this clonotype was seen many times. For the CDR3, the DNA is TGTGCCAGCAGCCCCTTGGGCAACACCGGGGAGCTGTTTTTT. This sequence encodes CASSPLGNTGELFF. V is TRBV9 and J is TRBJ2-2; D uncertain. CDR3 length: 14 residues. V gave up 4 bases and J gave up 2 bases, with 9 bases separating them. In germline, CDR1 is SGDLS, CDR2 YYNGEE.